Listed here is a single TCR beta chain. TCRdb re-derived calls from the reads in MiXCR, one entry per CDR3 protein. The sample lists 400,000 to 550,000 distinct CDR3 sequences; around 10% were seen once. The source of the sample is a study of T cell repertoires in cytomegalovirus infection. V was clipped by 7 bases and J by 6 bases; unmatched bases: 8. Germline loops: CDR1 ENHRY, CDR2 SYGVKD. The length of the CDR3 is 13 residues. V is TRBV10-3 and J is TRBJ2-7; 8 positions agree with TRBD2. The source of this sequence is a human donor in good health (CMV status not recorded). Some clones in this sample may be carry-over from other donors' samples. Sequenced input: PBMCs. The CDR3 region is CAITLGLVSEQYF. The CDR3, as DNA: TGTGCCATCACCCTGGGACTAGTAAGCGAGCAGTACTTC.